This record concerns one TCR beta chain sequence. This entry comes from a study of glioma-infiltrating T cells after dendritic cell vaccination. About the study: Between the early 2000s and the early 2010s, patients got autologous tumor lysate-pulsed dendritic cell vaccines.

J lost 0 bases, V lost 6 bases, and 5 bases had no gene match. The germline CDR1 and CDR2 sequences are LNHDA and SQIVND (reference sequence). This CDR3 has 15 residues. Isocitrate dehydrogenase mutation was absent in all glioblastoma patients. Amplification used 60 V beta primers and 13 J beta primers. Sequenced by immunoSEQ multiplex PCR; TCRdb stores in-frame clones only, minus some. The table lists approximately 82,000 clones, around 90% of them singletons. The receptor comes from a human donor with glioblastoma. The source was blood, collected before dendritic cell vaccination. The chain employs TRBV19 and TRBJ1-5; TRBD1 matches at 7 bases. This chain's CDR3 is CASRGTASSNQPQHF. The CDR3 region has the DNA TGTGCCAGTAGGGGGACAGCTAGTAGCAATCAGCCCCAGCATTTT.